Following are 30 T cell receptor beta chains from one sample sequenced in a study of blood T cell repertoires in COVID-19. The method was immunoSEQ multiplex PCR; TCRdb's version includes in-frame clones alone and lacks a portion of them. The sample includes under 550,000 clones, roughly 90% of them seen just once. The sample was peripheral blood. The source of these receptors is a man in his late teens or twenties with COVID-19, enrolled during active disease.

The CDR3 coding sequence is TGTGCCAGCAGCCGTCGGGCCCTGGGGGCATATGAGCAGTTCTTC. This encodes CASSRRALGAYEQFF. The chain has TRBV7-6 and TRBJ2-1; tentatively, D is TRBD1 (6 bases). Germline CDR1 SGHVS, CDR2 FNYEAQ. The CDR3 contains 15 residues. Trimming shortened V by 5 bases and J by 8 bases, and 19 bases separated the two germline ends. The full variable domain, its missing parts supplied by reference TRBV7-6 and TRBJ2-1, is GAGVSQSPRYKVTKRGQDVALRCDPISGHVSLYWYRQALGQGPEFLTYFNYEAQQDKSGLPNDRFSAERPEGSISTLTIQRTEQRDSAMYRCASSRRALGAYEQFFGPGTRLTVL.

V is TRBV10-2 and J is TRBJ1-6, with D uncertain. The V and J ends lost 10 bases and 0 bases respectively, with 19 bases between them. The CDR3 sequence is 17 residues long. Germline lookup yields CDR1 WSHSY and CDR2 SAAADI. CDR3 sequence (DNA): TGCGCCACCTCACTGGTCCTCGGGAGCTCCTATAATTCACCCCTCCACTTT. Translated: CATSLVLGSSYNSPLHF.

The V gene is TRBV3-1 (or the pseudogene TRBV3-2), the J gene TRBJ2-1, with D tentatively TRBD2 (5 bases). V lost 2 bases, J lost 8 bases, and 13 bases lay in between. The CDR3 consists of 14 residues. CDR1 is LGHDT, CDR2 YNNKEL, per germline (reference sequence). The CDR3 protein is CASSQRQEADEQFF. CDR3 coding DNA: TGTGCCAGCAGCCAACGTCAGGAGGCGGATGAGCAGTTCTTC.

The gene calls are TRBV5-1 and TRBJ1-6, with TRBD1 as a possible D gene (5 bases). Trimming took off 4 bases at V and 7 bases at J, with 18 bases between the two ends. The CDR3 has 16 amino acids. Germline V lookup: CDR1 SGHRS, CDR2 YFSETQ. CDR3 sequence: CASSPDPGGLNSPLHF. The CDR3 DNA is TGCGCCAGCAGCCCCGATCCCGGGGGGTTAAATTCACCCCTCCACTTT. Drawing the rest from reference TRBV5-1 and TRBJ1-6, the complete variable domain is KAGVTQTPRYLIKTRGQQVTLSCSPISGHRSVSWYQQTPGQGLQFLFEYFSETQRNKGNFPGRFSGRQFSNSRSEMNVSTLELGDSALYLCASSPDPGGLNSPLHFGNGTRLTVT.

This clone was seen once. The chain carries TRBV6-6 and TRBJ2-1, with D possibly TRBD2 on 6 matching bases. CDR1 and CDR2 from the germline V gene are MNHNY and SVGAGI (reference sequence). The CDR3 runs 16 residues. The V gene lost 4 bases and the J gene lost 5 bases, with 18 bases spanning the gap. CDR3 protein: CASSSSRGGRNNEQFF. CDR3 sequence (DNA): TGTGCCAGCAGTTCATCGCGGGGCGGACGAAACAATGAGCAGTTCTTC.

This sequence joins TRBV11-2 and TRBJ2-5; 10 nucleotides line up with TRBD2. Trimming took 3 bases from V and 5 from J; bases not matched to a gene: 6. The CDR3 runs to 15 residues. The germline V gene encodes CDR1 SGHAT and CDR2 FQNNGV. CDR3 sequence: CASSLTSGSPETQYF. CDR3 DNA: TGTGCCAGCAGCTTGACTAGCGGGTCCCCCGAGACCCAGTACTTC.

The rearrangement joins TRBV29-1 to TRBJ1-2; 9 nucleotides agree with TRBD1. With V trimmed by 6 bases and J by 3 bases, 2 bases remained unmatched. The CDR3 is made up of 12 amino acids. CDR1 is SQVTM and CDR2 is ANQGSEA in the germline V gene. In nucleotides, the CDR3 is TGCAGCGTCCGACAGGGGGACTATGGCTACACCTTC. It encodes CSVRQGDYGYTF.

The rearrangement links TRBV11-3 to TRBJ2-7; TRBD1 aligns across 7 bases. CDR3 length equals 14 residues. The ends lost 5 bases at V and 2 bases at J; junction bases unmatched: 6. Germline CDR1 and CDR2: SGHNT and YENEEA. Here the CDR3 DNA reads TGTGCCAGCAGCCTACGACAGGGACCCTACGAGCAGTACTTC. The encoded protein is CASSLRQGPYEQYF.

Concerning this clone: At one of its ends the junction is not consistent with the germline gene, which may arise from a read error. The chain has TRBV6-5 and TRBJ2-7; D unresolved. Germline CDR1 reads MNHEY; CDR2 reads SVGAGI. This CDR3 has 13 amino acids. CDR3 DNA: TGTGCCAGCAGTTACTCGAGATCCTCCGAGCAGTACTTC. This translates into CASSYSRSSEQYF.

V usage is TRBV7-9 and J usage is TRBJ1-2; possible D gene TRBD1, 5 bases. The CDR3 is made up of 15 amino acids. Trimming stripped 5 bases from V and 8 bases from J, with 21 bases between. The germline V gene has CDR1 SEHNR and CDR2 FQNEAQ (reference sequence). The CDR3 DNA follows: TGTGCCAGCAGCCCCAACGTCGGGGGTTCGGGGGGCTACACCTTC. Its translation is CASSPNVGGSGGYTF.

The chain links TRBV3-1 (or the pseudogene TRBV3-2) to TRBJ1-2, with D tentatively TRBD1 (5 bases). Germline V gene lookup returns CDR1 LGHDT and CDR2 YNNKEL (reference sequence). The length of the CDR3 is 12 residues. V was cut by 1 base and J by 7 bases, with 7 bases left in between. The CDR3 here is CASSQGDSGYTF. The DNA of the CDR3 is TGTGCCAGCAGCCAAGGAGACAGTGGCTACACCTTC.

This sequence joins TRBV7-6 and TRBJ2-5, with 13 nucleotides matching TRBD2. Losses at the gene ends were 6 bases for V and 1 base for J; bases not matched to a gene: 2. The V gene's germline CDR1 is SGHVS and CDR2 FNYEAQ. CDR3 length equals 15 residues. The CDR3 loop is CASRRLAGGQETQYF. The DNA for the CDR3 is TGTGCCAGCAGGAGACTAGCGGGGGGCCAAGAGACCCAGTACTTC.

The V call is TRBV6-1, the J call TRBJ2-7; 8 bases agree with TRBD2. J gave up 2 bases and V 4 bases, and 10 bases lay outside the gene matches. The germline V gene encodes CDR1 MNHNS and CDR2 SASEGT. CDR3 length: 16 residues. CDR3 nucleotide sequence: TGTGCCAGCAGTGGTTCTGGAGGACTAGCAACCTACGAGCAGTACTTC. Residues: CASSGSGGLATYEQYF.

CDR3 in DNA: TGTGCCAGTTCAGCGGGAGTAGGGACCGGGGAGCTGTTTTTT. Protein sequence: CASSAGVGTGELFF. The genes are TRBV19 and TRBJ2-2; 8 positions agree with TRBD2. Germline V gives CDR1 LNHDA, CDR2 SQIVND (reference sequence). The CDR3 length is 14 residues. With V trimmed by 8 bases and J by 5 bases, 7 bases remained unmatched.

V gene TRBV7-6 combines with J gene TRBJ1-1; the D is unclear. The CDR3 runs to 11 residues. CDR1 is SGHVS, CDR2 FNYEAQ, per germline. Trimming took 5 bases from V and 2 from J, leaving 3 bases between them. CDR3 nucleotide sequence: TGTGCCAGCAGCCTTAACACTGAAGCTTTCTTT. Translated: CASSLNTEAFF.

The V gene is TRBV18, the J gene TRBJ2-7; D is perhaps TRBD1 (5 bases). Germline V gene lookup returns CDR1 KGHSH and CDR2 LQKENI. The CDR3 has 12 amino acids. The V end was cut by 5 bases, the J end by 5 bases, with 10 bases between. The CDR3 spells CASSSGHDEQYF. CDR3 nucleotide sequence: TGTGCCAGCTCATCTGGACACGACGAGCAGTACTTC.

This chain joins TRBV7-2 and TRBJ2-6; D is unresolved. The CDR3 length is 14 residues. The germline V gene encodes CDR1 SGHTA and CDR2 FQGNSA. V was pared by 2 bases and J by 4 bases, with 6 bases between. The CDR3 DNA follows: TGTGCCAGCAGCTTACACCAGGGGGCCAACGTCCTGACTTTC. Protein product: CASSLHQGANVLTF.

The genes are TRBV6-5 and TRBJ1-6; D gene ambiguous. The V end was cut by 7 bases, the J end by 10 bases, with 20 bases between. Per germline, CDR1 MNHEY and CDR2 SVGAGI. The CDR3 is 15 residues long. This CDR3 reads CASISQIPTLSPLHF. The CDR3 bases are TGTGCCAGCATCTCACAAATTCCCACATTGTCACCCCTCCACTTT.

V is TRBV29-1 and J is TRBJ1-1; D is perhaps TRBD1 (6 bases). V shed 5 bases and J shed 1 base, with 11 bases lying between them. Germline CDR1 is SQVTM and CDR2 is ANQGSEA. This CDR3 has 13 amino acids. CDR3 coding DNA: TGCAGCGTTAAACCACAGGGGAACACTGAAGCTTTCTTT. Protein product: CSVKPQGNTEAFF.

The chain is built from TRBV7-9 and TRBJ2-7; 9 bases match TRBD2. Trimming removed 3 bases from V and 5 bases from J; junction bases left unmatched: 2. The CDR3 has 13 residues. CDR1 and CDR2 (germline): SEHNR, FQNEAQ (reference sequence). The CDR3 sequence: CASSFSGSNEQYF. CDR3 coding DNA: TGTGCCAGCAGCTTTAGCGGGAGCAACGAGCAGTACTTC.

The chain couples TRBV3-1 (or the pseudogene TRBV3-2) to TRBJ2-5, with 7 bases aligning to TRBD1. The V segment lost 4 bases and the J segment 1 base; nucleotides outside the gene matches: 12. CDR3 length: 17 amino acids. Germline-derived CDR1 and CDR2 are LGHDT and YNNKEL (reference sequence). CDR3 residues: CASSPPRQGVSQETQYF. CDR3 nucleotide sequence: TGTGCCAGCAGCCCACCGAGGCAGGGGGTTTCCCAAGAGACCCAGTACTTC.

V usage is TRBV6-5 and J usage is TRBJ2-5; D possibly corresponds to TRBD1 (7 bases). The CDR3 length is 14 residues. Germline V lookup: CDR1 MNHEY, CDR2 SVGAGI. Between the trimmed V and J ends, which lost 7 bases and 4 bases, there was a span of 16 bases. The chain's CDR3 is CASTPTGRLETQYF. The CDR3 DNA follows: TGTGCCAGCACCCCGACAGGGAGGTTAGAGACCCAGTACTTC.

The rearrangement uses TRBV19 and TRBJ1-2, with 9 bases lining up with TRBD1. Germline CDR1 reads LNHDA; CDR2 reads SQIVND (reference sequence). The V segment lost 5 bases and the J segment 5 bases; nucleotides outside the gene matches: 12. This CDR3 has 16 residues. CDR3: CASSLPPGQGSYGYTF. In nucleotides, the CDR3 is TGTGCCAGTAGTCTACCACCGGGACAGGGAAGTTATGGCTACACCTTC.

CDR3 sequence reads: CASSIVGGQLVGEPQHF. In DNA, the CDR3 is TGTGCCAGTAGTATAGTAGGAGGACAGCTTGTGGGAGAGCCCCAGCATTTT. The chain couples TRBV19 to TRBJ1-5, with D maybe TRBD1 (6 bases). Between the trimmed V and J ends, which lost 1 base and 8 bases, there was a span of 21 bases. This CDR3 has 17 residues. The germline gives CDR1 LNHDA, CDR2 SQIVND (reference sequence).

This chain joins TRBV18 and TRBJ2-7; TRBD1 matches at 8 bases. CDR1 and CDR2 (germline): KGHSH, LQKENI. J was trimmed by 3 bases and V by 1 base; bases with no gene match: 2. CDR3 length: 14 amino acids. The CDR3 DNA reads TGTGCCAGCTCACCACTCGGGACAGGCTACGAGCAGTACTTC. Amino acids: CASSPLGTGYEQYF.

This chain joins TRBV5-6 and TRBJ2-7; 11 positions agree with TRBD2. V shed 6 bases and J 2 bases; nucleotides not matched to a gene: 7. The germline CDR1 and CDR2 sequences are SGHDT and YYEEEE. The CDR3 is made up of 15 amino acids. Here the CDR3 reads CASTMGLAATYEQYF. In DNA form, the CDR3 reads TGTGCCAGCACCATGGGACTAGCGGCCACCTACGAGCAGTACTTC.

The V gene is TRBV7-2, the J gene TRBJ1-4; 7 bases match TRBD1. Germline assignment: CDR1 SGHTA and CDR2 FQGNSA. Trimming at V came to 6 bases and at J to 6 bases, leaving 4 bases not matched to a gene. The CDR3 covers 13 residues. The CDR3 sequence: CASRPGTDEKLFF. CDR3 nucleotide sequence: TGTGCCAGCAGACCCGGGACAGATGAAAAACTGTTTTTT.

The chain couples TRBV28 to TRBJ1-5; D remains unclear. CDR1 and CDR2 from the germline V gene are MDHEN and SYDVKM. CDR3 length equals 11 residues. V was trimmed by 4 bases and J by 5 bases, leaving 3 bases between them. CDR3: CASSSDQPQHF. CDR3 coding DNA: TGTGCCAGCAGTTCGGATCAGCCCCAGCATTTT.

This clone was seen a single time. V gene TRBV5-6 combines with J gene TRBJ2-5, with D tentatively TRBD1 (6 bases). V lost 4 bases to trimming and J lost 4 bases, with 14 bases between them. Looked up from germline, CDR1 is SGHDT and CDR2 is YYEEEE. This CDR3 contains 14 residues. CDR3 nucleotide sequence: TGTGCCAGCAGCCCAGGGGCAGGGGCAGAGACCCAGTACTTC. It codes for CASSPGAGAETQYF.

For the CDR3, the DNA is TGTGCCAGTAGAGACCGGGACAGGAGCTCCTACGAGCAGTACTTC. This encodes CASRDRDRSSYEQYF. The chain carries TRBV19 and TRBJ2-7; TRBD1 agrees at 8 bases. This CDR3 contains 15 residues. Looked up from germline, CDR1 is LNHDA and CDR2 is SQIVND (reference sequence). Losses at the gene ends were 6 bases for V and 0 bases for J; bases not matched to a gene: 7.